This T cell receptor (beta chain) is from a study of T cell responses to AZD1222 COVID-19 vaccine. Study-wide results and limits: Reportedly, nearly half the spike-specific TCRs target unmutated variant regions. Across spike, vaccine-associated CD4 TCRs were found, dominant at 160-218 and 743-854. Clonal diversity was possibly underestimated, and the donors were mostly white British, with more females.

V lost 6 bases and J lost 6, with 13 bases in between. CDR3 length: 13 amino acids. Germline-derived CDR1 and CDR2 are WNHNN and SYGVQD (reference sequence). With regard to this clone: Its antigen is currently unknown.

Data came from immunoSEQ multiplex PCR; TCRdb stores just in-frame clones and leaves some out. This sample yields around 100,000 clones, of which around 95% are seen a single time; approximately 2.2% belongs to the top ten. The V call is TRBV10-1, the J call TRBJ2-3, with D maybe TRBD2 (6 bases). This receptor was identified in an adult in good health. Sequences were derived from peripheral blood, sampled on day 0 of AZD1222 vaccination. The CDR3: CASREGRSDTQYF. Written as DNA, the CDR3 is TGCGCCAGCAGGGAGGGCCGGAGTGATACGCAGTATTTT.